This TCR beta chain was sequenced for a study of spatial heterogeneity in lung cancer. TCRdb called the 5' RACE reads again in MiXCR, with one record for every CDR3 protein. Of around 15,000 distinct CDR3 sequences detected, 3% to 4.5% appear once; the ten largest clones hold 9.8%. The CDR3 is 18 amino acids. The germline V gene encodes CDR1 MNHEY and CDR2 SMNVEV (reference sequence). Trimming left V 2 bases short and J 3 bases short, with 19 bases between. Time point: sample taken at primary tumor resection. This clonotype was seen at least ten times. As an off-target read in a library built for alpha chains, this beta chain has a frequency of little significance.

The origin of this receptor is a male donor with early-stage non-small cell lung cancer. The material was normal lung tissue next to the tumor, obtained at surgery. The chain has TRBV27 and TRBJ2-2; D might be TRBD2 (6 bases). CDR3 nucleotides: TGTGCCAGCAGTTTACGGGTCCAACGGGAGCCGGACACCGGGGAGCTGTTTTTT. It codes for CASSLRVQREPDTGELFF.